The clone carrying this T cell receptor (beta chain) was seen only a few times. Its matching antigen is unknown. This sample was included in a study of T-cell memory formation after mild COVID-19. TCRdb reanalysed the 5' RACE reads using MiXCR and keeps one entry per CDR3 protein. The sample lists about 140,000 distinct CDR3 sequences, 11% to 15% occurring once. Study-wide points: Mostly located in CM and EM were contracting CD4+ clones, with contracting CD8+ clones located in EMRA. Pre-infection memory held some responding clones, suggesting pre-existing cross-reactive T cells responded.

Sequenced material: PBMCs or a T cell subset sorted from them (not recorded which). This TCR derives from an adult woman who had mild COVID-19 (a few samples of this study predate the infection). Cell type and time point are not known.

The CDR3: CASSLAGDAGDGYTF. In DNA form, the CDR3 reads TGTGCCAGCAGCTTAGCGGGGGACGCTGGAGATGGCTACACCTTC. V and J are TRBV5-4 and TRBJ1-2; weak D call: TRBD1 (5 bases). CDR3 length: 15 residues. CDR1 SGHNT and CDR2 YYREEE come from the germline V gene (reference sequence). The V and J ends lost 2 bases and 6 bases respectively, with 17 bases between them.